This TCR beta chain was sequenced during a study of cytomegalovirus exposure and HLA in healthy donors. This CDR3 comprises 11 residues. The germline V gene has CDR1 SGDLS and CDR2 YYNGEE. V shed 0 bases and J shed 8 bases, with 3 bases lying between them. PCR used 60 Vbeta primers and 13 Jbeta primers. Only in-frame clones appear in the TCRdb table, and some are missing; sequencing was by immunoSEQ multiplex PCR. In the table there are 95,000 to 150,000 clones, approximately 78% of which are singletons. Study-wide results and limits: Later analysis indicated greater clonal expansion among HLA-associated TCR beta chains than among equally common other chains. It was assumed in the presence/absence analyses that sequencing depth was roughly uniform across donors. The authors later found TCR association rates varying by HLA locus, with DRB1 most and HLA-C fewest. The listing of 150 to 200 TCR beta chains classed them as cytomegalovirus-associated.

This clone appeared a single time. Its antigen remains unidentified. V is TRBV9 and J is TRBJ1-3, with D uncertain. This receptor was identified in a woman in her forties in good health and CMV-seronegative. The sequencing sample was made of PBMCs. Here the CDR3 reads CASSVADTIYF. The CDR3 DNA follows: TGTGCCAGCAGCGTAGCGGACACCATATATTTT.